This T cell receptor (beta chain) was identified in a study of cytomegalovirus exposure and HLA in healthy donors. Study findings and constraints: That first-cohort TCR clusters tended to co-occur in the roughly 130 validation repertoires was found in a later analysis.

Comment on this clone: Its antigen remains unknown.

Trimming took 1 base from V and 2 from J, leaving 6 bases between them. This CDR3 contains 13 residues. CDR1 is MDHEN and CDR2 is SYDVKM in the germline V gene. Sequencing was performed with immunoSEQ multiplex PCR; in TCRdb, only in-frame clones are kept and a portion is missing. The sample carries over 200,000 clones, around 91% recorded once. The chain employs TRBV28 and TRBJ2-7; D remains ambiguous. The TCR sequence derives from a woman aged 18-35 years in good health and CMV-seronegative. The sample comprised PBMCs. The chain's CDR3 is CASSLSLPYEQYF. The CDR3 nucleotides are TGTGCCAGCAGTTTATCACTACCCTACGAGCAGTACTTC. The entire variable domain, with the rest obtained from reference TRBV28 and TRBJ2-7, is as follows: DVKVTQSSRYLVKRTGEKVFLECVQDMDHENMFWYRQDPGLGLRLIYFSYDVKMKEKGDIPEGYSVSREKKERFSLILESASTNQTSMYLCASSLSLPYEQYFGPGTRLTVT.